What follows are 10 T cell receptor beta chains derived from one specimen sequenced in a study of cytomegalovirus exposure and HLA in healthy donors. PCR primers comprised 60 Vbeta and 13 Jbeta primers. TCRdb's table, derived via immunoSEQ multiplex PCR, lists solely in-frame clones and lacks some. The table has under 200,000 clones, around 77% seen once. Sequencing was performed on PBMCs. The receptors derive from a man in his sixties in good health and CMV-seronegative.

The chain carries TRBV7-9 and TRBJ2-6, with 9 positions matching TRBD1. Trimming cost V 0 bases and J 0 bases; bases outside gene matches: 3. The CDR3 loop spans 18 amino acids. CDR1 is SEHNR, CDR2 FQNEAQ, per germline (reference sequence). The CDR3 DNA reads TGTGCCAGCAGCTTAGCGGGACAGGGCTCCTCTGGGGCCAACGTCCTGACTTTC. Protein product: CASSLAGQGSSGANVLTF. Complete variable domain (other parts from reference TRBV7-9 and TRBJ2-6): DTGVSQNPRHKITKRGQNVTFRCDPISEHNRLYWYRQTLGQGPEFLTYFQNEAQLEKSRLLSDRFSAERPKGSFSTLEIQRTEQGDSAMYLCASSLAGQGSSGANVLTFGAGSRLTVL.

The V and J genes are TRBV4-1 and TRBJ1-5; D might be TRBD1 (6 bases). Germline V gives CDR1 MGHRA, CDR2 YSYEKL. This CDR3 comprises 17 residues. The V gene lost 0 bases and the J gene lost 2 bases, with 14 bases spanning the gap. DNA for the CDR3: TGCGCCAGCAGCCAAGATCTGGCGACAGGAGGCAATCAGCCCCAGCATTTT. Translated, it gives CASSQDLATGGNQPQHF.

This rearrangement joins TRBV29-1 to TRBJ2-3, with 9 bases aligning to TRBD2. The CDR3 has 14 residues. In germline, CDR1 is SQVTM, CDR2 ANQGSEA. CDR3 sequence: CSGGLAGRTDTQYF. The CDR3 bases are TGCAGTGGGGGTCTAGCGGGGCGCACAGATACGCAGTATTTT.

The chain employs TRBV19 and TRBJ1-2; D gene uncertain. Per germline, CDR1 LNHDA and CDR2 SQIVND (reference sequence). The CDR3 runs 14 residues. Between the trimmed V and J ends, which lost 4 bases and 2 bases, there was a span of 11 bases. CDR3 DNA sequence: TGTGCCAGTAGTAACTTCGGCGGAAACTATGGCTACACCTTC. Translating it yields CASSNFGGNYGYTF.

This sequence joins TRBV6-1 and TRBJ2-3, with D maybe TRBD2 (5 bases). Germline assignment: CDR1 MNHNS and CDR2 SASEGT. The germline V and J ends were trimmed by 2 bases and 8 bases, with 17 bases remaining between them. CDR3 length equals 15 residues. The CDR3 spells CASSEYAPSRGTQYF. The CDR3 nucleotides read TGTGCCAGCAGTGAATATGCCCCCAGTCGGGGTACGCAGTATTTT.

The chain employs TRBV29-1 and TRBJ1-2, with 8 bases matching TRBD1. J was trimmed by 3 bases and V by 0 bases; bases with no gene match: 12. The CDR3 has 17 amino acids. Germline values: CDR1 SQVTM, CDR2 ANQGSEA. In DNA, the CDR3 is TGCAGCGTTGAAGACTTCACGACAGGGGCGAAGGACTATGGCTACACCTTC. Protein sequence: CSVEDFTTGAKDYGYTF.

The chain is built from TRBV5-1 and TRBJ2-3; TRBD2 matches 10 bases. The CDR3 is 15 residues long. The germline V gene encodes CDR1 SGHRS and CDR2 YFSETQ. V trimming: 2 bases; J trimming: 0 bases; junction bases outside the gene matches: 0. CDR3 loop: CASSLLAGSTDTQYF. In DNA, the CDR3 is TGCGCCAGCAGCTTACTAGCGGGGAGCACAGATACGCAGTATTTT. The full variable domain, completed using reference TRBV5-1 and TRBJ2-3, is KAGVTQTPRYLIKTRGQQVTLSCSPISGHRSVSWYQQTPGQGLQFLFEYFSETQRNKGNFPGRFSGRQFSNSRSEMNVSTLELGDSALYLCASSLLAGSTDTQYFGPGTRLTVL.

The chain carries TRBV7-6 and TRBJ1-2; D is perhaps TRBD1 (6 bases). Germline V gene data show CDR1 as SGHVS and CDR2 as FNYEAQ. V gave up 6 bases and J gave up 4 bases, with 15 bases separating them. This CDR3 has 14 amino acids. The CDR3 sequence is CASSPRGAAYGYTF. CDR3 coding DNA: TGTGCCAGCAGTCCCCGGGGGGCTGCCTATGGCTACACCTTC. Drawing the rest from reference TRBV7-6 and TRBJ1-2, the complete variable domain is GAGVSQSPRYKVTKRGQDVALRCDPISGHVSLYWYRQALGQGPEFLTYFNYEAQQDKSGLPNDRFSAERPEGSISTLTIQRTEQRDSAMYRCASSPRGAAYGYTFGSGTRLTVV.

The chain couples TRBV5-1 to TRBJ1-4, with D possibly being TRBD1 (6 bases). V was trimmed by 0 bases and J by 2 bases, leaving 17 bases between them. This CDR3 contains 18 residues. Germline-derived CDR1 and CDR2 are SGHRS and YFSETQ. The CDR3 DNA reads as TGCGCCAGCAGCTTGGGGACGGGGGGGGCAACGACTAATGAAAAACTGTTTTTT. Encoded protein: CASSLGTGGATTNEKLFF.

The chain has TRBV15 and TRBJ2-5; D is possibly TRBD1 (7 bases). The end of the DNA is better explained by TRBJ2-7, so the J call may be wrong. The CDR3 is made up of 15 amino acids. In germline, CDR1 is LNHNV, CDR2 YYDKDF (reference sequence). The CDR3 here is CATSSGGGGRNEQYF. As DNA, the CDR3 is TGTGCCACCAGCAGTGGCGGAGGGGGCAGGAACGAGCAGTACTTC.